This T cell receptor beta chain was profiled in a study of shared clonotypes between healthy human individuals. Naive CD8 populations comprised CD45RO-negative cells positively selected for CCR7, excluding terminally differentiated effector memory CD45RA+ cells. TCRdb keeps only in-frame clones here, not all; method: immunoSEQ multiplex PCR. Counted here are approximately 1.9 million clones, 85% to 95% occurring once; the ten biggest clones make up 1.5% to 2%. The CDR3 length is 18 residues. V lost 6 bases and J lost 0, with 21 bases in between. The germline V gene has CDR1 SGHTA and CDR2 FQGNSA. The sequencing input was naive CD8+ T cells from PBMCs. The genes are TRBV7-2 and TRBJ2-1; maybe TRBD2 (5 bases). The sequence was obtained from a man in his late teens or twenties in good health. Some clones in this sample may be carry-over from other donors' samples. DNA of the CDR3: TGTGCCAGCAGACCCGATTGGGAGACTTCAAGCTCCTACAATGAGCAGTTCTTC. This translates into CASRPDWETSSSYNEQFF.